The rows below give T cell receptor beta chains drawn from one sample of a study of T-cell reconstitution after alpha-beta-depleted transplantation in children. MiXCR, applied by TCRdb to the PCR reads, yields one record per CDR3 protein. The sample contains 250,000 to 400,000 distinct CDR3 sequences, around 20% of which appear only once. The sample in question was PBMCs, mostly from graft donor cells, obtained 180 days after TCRalphabeta/CD19-depleted stem cell transplant. The receptors were sampled from a male patient between 5 and 17 years old who had a stem cell transplant for acute lymphoblastic leukemia, so the T cells may come from the graft donor. Both conserved end residues are part of each CDR3. A D gene is named only where the DNA matches it firmly. Some rows mark clone size as missing; the rest say once, few, many or name a class of expanded clone.

j_call clone_size cdr3_length v_call d_call cdr3_nt cdr3_aa
TRBJ2-1 NA 15 TRBV9 NA TGTGCCAGCAGCGTAGGTCAGGCCCCCTACAATGAGCAGTTCTTC CASSVGQAPYNEQFF
TRBJ2-3 NA 21 TRBV28 TRBD2 TGTGCCAGCAGTTCCACCCGGGGAGCGGGAGGGCTTCGCCGGCTCACAGATACGCAGTATTTT CASSSTRGAGGLRRLTDTQYF
TRBJ2-3 few 16 TRBV24-1 NA TGTGCCACCAGTGATTTCCAACTAGGTCGTACAGATACGCAGTATTTT CATSDFQLGRTDTQYF
TRBJ2-7 few 14 TRBV20-1 TRBD2 TGCAGTGCTGTCAGCGGGAGCATTACCTACGAGCAGTACTTC CSAVSGSITYEQYF
TRBJ2-3 NA 14 TRBV5-1 NA TGCGCCAGCAGCTTCGGAACACGCACAGATACGCAGTATTTT CASSFGTRTDTQYF
TRBJ1-1 NA 14 TRBV12-3/TRBV12-4 NA TGTGCCAGCACCACTCCGGGACTTAACACTGAAGCTTTCTTT CASTTPGLNTEAFF
TRBJ2-1 NA 17 TRBV9 TRBD2 TGTGCCAGCAGCGTACCTTCAACTAGCGCGCGTAACAATGAGCAGTTCTTC CASSVPSTSARNNEQFF
TRBJ2-5 NA 12 TRBV10-2 NA TGCGCCAGCAGTTTTGAATTAGAGACCCAGTACTTC CASSFELETQYF
TRBJ2-5 NA 15 TRBV7-8 NA TGTGCCAGCAGCTCTGACGGGGGCCGCCAAGAGACCCAGTACTTC CASSSDGGRQETQYF
TRBJ2-7 many 10 TRBV12-3/TRBV12-4 NA TGTGCCAGCAGTTTCTACGAGCAGTACTTC CASSFYEQYF
TRBJ2-3 NA 15 TRBV21-1 NA TGTGCCAGCAGCCTTAGGAGGGTGGTGGGGGATACGCAGTATTTT CASSLRRVVGDTQYF
TRBJ2-5 few 13 TRBV7-8 NA TGTGCCAGCAGCTCACTGTGGGGCGAGACCCAGTACTTC CASSSLWGETQYF
TRBJ2-5 NA 17 TRBV6-5 NA TGTGCCAGCAGTTACCCTGGACTGAGGGACTCGGAAGAGACCCAGTACTTC CASSYPGLRDSEETQYF
TRBJ2-7 few 14 TRBV5-1 TRBD2 TGCGCCAGCAGCTTCAGCGGGAGCGGGTACGAGCAGTACTTC CASSFSGSGYEQYF
TRBJ1-5 NA 13 TRBV20-1 NA TGCAGTGCCTGGGGACTCAGCAATCAGCCCCAGCATTTT CSAWGLSNQPQHF
TRBJ1-2 NA 16 TRBV28 TRBD1 TGTGCCAGCAGTTCCACATCCGGGACAGGGACCTATGGCTACACCTTC CASSSTSGTGTYGYTF
TRBJ2-3 few 15 TRBV5-1 NA TGCGCCAGCAGCTTAGGGTGGATAGCCGCAGATACGCAGTATTTT CASSLGWIAADTQYF
TRBJ1-6 NA 12 TRBV20-1 NA TGCAGTGCTAGTTGGGCCAATTCACCCCTCCACTTT CSASWANSPLHF
TRBJ2-7 once 15 TRBV7-6 NA TGTGCCAGCAGCCAAGGCAAGGACTGGACCTACGAGCAGTACTTC CASSQGKDWTYEQYF
TRBJ2-5 NA 15 TRBV12-3/TRBV12-4 TRBD2 TGTGCCAGCAGTGATAGCGGGAGGGCCCAAGAGACCCAGTACTTC CASSDSGRAQETQYF
TRBJ2-7 NA 12 TRBV7-6 NA TGTGCCAGCAGCTTATTGGGGCAGCCCTTGTACTTC CASSLLGQPLYF
TRBJ2-1 NA 17 TRBV24-1 TRBD1 TGTGCCACCAGTGATTCGGGCAGGGACAGGGGAAGGAGAGAGCAGTTCTTC CATSDSGRDRGRREQFF
TRBJ2-3 many 15 TRBV15 NA TGTGCCACCAGCAGAGACAGGGAAGGTACAGATACGCAGTATTTT CATSRDREGTDTQYF
TRBJ1-6 few 18 TRBV12-3/TRBV12-4 NA TGTGCCAGCAGTTTATCGTCAGGGCTCAGCTCCTATAATTCACCCCTCCACTTT CASSLSSGLSSYNSPLHF
TRBJ2-2 few 15 TRBV10-3 TRBD2 TGTGCCACCGGGACTAGCGGGAGCCACACCGGGGAGCTGTTTTTT CATGTSGSHTGELFF
TRBJ1-1 few 13 TRBV15 NA TGTGCCACCAGCAGAGTGGAGGGCCGTGTGGCTTTCTTT CATSRVEGRVAFF
TRBJ1-5 few 13 TRBV20-1 NA TGCAGTGCTAGAGAGGCGGGCAATCAGCCCCAGCATTTT CSAREAGNQPQHF
TRBJ2-5 NA 14 TRBV11-2 NA TGTGCCAGCAGCTTTCGATGGGGGCAAGAGACCCAGTACTTC CASSFRWGQETQYF
TRBJ2-7 NA 11 TRBV30 NA TGTGCCTGGAGTAACGGCTACGAGCAGTACTTC CAWSNGYEQYF
TRBJ2-1 NA 15 TRBV20-1 TRBD2 TGCAGTGCTAGAGGGACTAGCGGCGTCTACAATGAGCAGTTCTTC CSARGTSGVYNEQFF
TRBJ1-5 few 16 TRBV12-3/TRBV12-4 NA TGTGCCAGCAGTTCGGGTCAGATCCCAGGCAATCAGCCCCAGCATTTT CASSSGQIPGNQPQHF
TRBJ1-4 NA 17 TRBV7-8 NA TGTGCCAGCAGCTTAACCGGGGGGCCACGCGGGTATGAAAAACTGTTTTTT CASSLTGGPRGYEKLFF
TRBJ2-7 few 15 TRBV6-2/TRBV6-3 NA TGTGCCAGCAGTTACGGCGGCTCAGGAGTATACGAGCAGTACTTC CASSYGGSGVYEQYF
TRBJ2-6 NA 15 TRBV5-1 NA TGCGCCAGCAGCTTGTACTACTCTGGGGCCAACGTCCTGACTTTC CASSLYYSGANVLTF
TRBJ1-6 NA 17 TRBV29-1 NA TGCAGCGCCACCAAACCCGGGACACTCTCCTATAGTTCACCCCTCCACTTT CSATKPGTLSYSSPLHF
TRBJ2-2 NA 12 TRBV10-3 NA TGTGCCATCAGTGAAATTAGGAGGGAGCTGTTTTTT CAISEIRRELFF
TRBJ2-1 NA 13 TRBV24-1 NA TGTGCCACCAGTGATCCGATGAACAATGAGCAGTTCTTC CATSDPMNNEQFF
TRBJ2-1 NA 16 TRBV11-2 NA TGTGCCAGCAGCCGCATACTAGTGGGGGGCTACAATGAGAAGTTCTTC CASSRILVGGYNEKFF
TRBJ1-1 NA 15 TRBV20-1 NA TGCATAGTGCCCAATGCGGGACAACGGAACACTGAAGCTTTCTTT CIVPNAGQRNTEAFF
TRBJ2-3 NA 15 TRBV28 NA TGTGCCAGCAGTTTTGCGACAGAACCCACAGATACGCAGTATTTT CASSFATEPTDTQYF
TRBJ2-1 NA 17 TRBV5-1 NA TGCGCCAGCAACGGGGACCCGACAATTAGCTCCTACAATGAGCAGTTCTTC CASNGDPTISSYNEQFF
TRBJ1-2 few 17 TRBV5-1 NA TGCGCCAGCAGCTTGAGGGCTAGTAGGTCGAGCAACTATGGCTACACCTTC CASSLRASRSSNYGYTF
TRBJ2-1 NA 13 TRBV4-2 TRBD2 TGTGCCAGCAGGCGGGCGGGAGACTATGAGCAGTTCTTC CASRRAGDYEQFF
TRBJ2-7 NA 13 TRBV18 NA TGTGCCAGCTCACCCACAGGTAACTACGAGCAGTACTTC CASSPTGNYEQYF
TRBJ2-1 NA 16 TRBV7-9 TRBD1 TGTGCCAGCAGCCCAACTCAGGGGGCGCTCTACAATGAGCAGTTCTTC CASSPTQGALYNEQFF
TRBJ1-2 NA 14 TRBV7-3 NA TGTGCCAGCAGCTTAAAGGTCGGGAGGGAAGGCTACACCTTC CASSLKVGREGYTF
TRBJ2-1 NA 17 TRBV20-1 NA TGCAGTGCTAGACTTAACCTTGGGAGGAGCTCCTACAATGAGCAGTTCTTC CSARLNLGRSSYNEQFF
TRBJ2-3 few 14 TRBV29-1 NA TGCAGCGGCCGGGACACGGGACGCACAGATACGCAGTATTTT CSGRDTGRTDTQYF
TRBJ2-2 many 13 TRBV3-1 NA TGTGCCAGCAGCCAAAGAGGTACCGGGGAGCTGTTTTTT CASSQRGTGELFF
TRBJ2-2 few 14 TRBV5-1 NA TGCGCCAGCACCCGAAGGGGAGAAACCGGGGAGCTGTTTTTT CASTRRGETGELFF
TRBJ2-1 NA 17 TRBV7-9 TRBD2 TGTGCCAGCATCCCCCCGACTAGCGGGAGATTCTACAATGAGCAGTTCTTC CASIPPTSGRFYNEQFF
TRBJ1-5 NA 13 TRBV27 NA TGTGCCAGCAGTTTGAGGGTGGCGCAGCCCCAGCATTTT CASSLRVAQPQHF
TRBJ1-5 few 13 TRBV7-2 NA TGTGCCAGCAGCTCCCTCACCACCCAGCCCCAGCATTTT CASSSLTTQPQHF
TRBJ2-1 NA 15 TRBV5-1 TRBD2 TGCGCCAGCAGCTTGAGGACTAGTGTCTACAATGAGCAGTTCTTC CASSLRTSVYNEQFF
TRBJ2-3 NA 16 TRBV5-1 TRBD2 TGCGCCAGCAGCTTGGGTAGCGGGAGAGGAAGAGATACGCAGTATTTT CASSLGSGRGRDTQYF